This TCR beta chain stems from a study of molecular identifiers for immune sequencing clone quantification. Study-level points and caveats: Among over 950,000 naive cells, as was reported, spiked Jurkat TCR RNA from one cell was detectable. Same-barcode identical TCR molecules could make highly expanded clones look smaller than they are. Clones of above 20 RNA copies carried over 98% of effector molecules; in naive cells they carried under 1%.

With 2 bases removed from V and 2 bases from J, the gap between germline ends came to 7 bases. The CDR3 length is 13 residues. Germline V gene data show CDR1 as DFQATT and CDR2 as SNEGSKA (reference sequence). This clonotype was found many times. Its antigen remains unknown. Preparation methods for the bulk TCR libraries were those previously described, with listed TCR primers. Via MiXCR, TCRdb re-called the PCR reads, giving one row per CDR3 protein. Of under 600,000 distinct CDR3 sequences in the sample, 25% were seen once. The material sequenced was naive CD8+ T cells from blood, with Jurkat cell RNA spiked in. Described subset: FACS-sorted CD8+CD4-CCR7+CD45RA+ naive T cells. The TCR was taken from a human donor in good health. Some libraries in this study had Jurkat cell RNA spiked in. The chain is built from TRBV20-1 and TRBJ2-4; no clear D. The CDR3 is CSARPPTKNIQYF. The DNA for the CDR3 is TGCAGTGCTAGACCCCCAACCAAAAACATTCAGTACTTC.